This is a list of T cell receptor beta chains from one sample in a study of shared clonotypes between healthy human individuals. Generated by immunoSEQ multiplex PCR, the TCRdb table keeps only in-frame clones and is missing some. The data contain more than 550,000 clones, 72% of them singletons. The material sequenced was memory CD4+ T cells sorted from blood. All receptors come from a woman aged 25 to 39 in good health. Both conserved end residues are part of each CDR3. Each record gives: J gene, D gene, clone size, V gene, CDR3 protein, CDR3 DNA. A D gene is named only where the DNA matches it firmly. Not all rows give a size; the values are once, few, many and, for expanded clones, a class.

j_gene: TRBJ2-7; d_gene: TRBD1; abundance: .; v_gene: TRBV15; CDR3aa: CATSRRGTGVYEQYF; CDR3nt: TGTGCCACCAGCAGACGTGGGACAGGGGTCTACGAGCAGTACTTC
j_gene: TRBJ1-4; d_gene: .; abundance: .; v_gene: TRBV14; CDR3aa: CASSRGVRNEKLFF; CDR3nt: TGTGCCAGCAGTCGGGGCGTAAGGAATGAAAAACTGTTTTTT
j_gene: TRBJ1-5; d_gene: .; abundance: .; v_gene: TRBV2; CDR3aa: CASSPDSVGNQPQHF; CDR3nt: TGTGCCAGCAGTCCGGACAGTGTAGGGAATCAGCCCCAGCATTTT
j_gene: TRBJ2-5; d_gene: TRBD2; abundance: .; v_gene: TRBV15; CDR3aa: CATSRGSGRLETQYF; CDR3nt: TGTGCCACCAGCAGAGGGAGCGGGAGGCTAGAGACCCAGTACTTC
j_gene: TRBJ2-2; d_gene: .; abundance: few; v_gene: TRBV28; CDR3aa: CASSPTGRGSTGELFF; CDR3nt: TGTGCCAGCAGTCCCACAGGTCGGGGTAGCACCGGGGAGCTGTTTTTT
j_gene: TRBJ2-1; d_gene: .; abundance: .; v_gene: TRBV7-9; CDR3aa: CASSPPGTGYNEQFF; CDR3nt: TGTGCCAGCAGCCCACCTGGGACGGGGTACAATGAGCAGTTCTTC
j_gene: TRBJ2-7; d_gene: TRBD1; abundance: .; v_gene: TRBV5-1; CDR3aa: CASSLRTGYYEQYF; CDR3nt: TGCGCCAGCAGCTTGAGGACAGGGTACTACGAGCAGTACTTC
j_gene: TRBJ2-1; d_gene: TRBD2; abundance: .; v_gene: TRBV5-1; CDR3aa: CASSRLAGGNNEQFF; CDR3nt: TGCGCCAGCAGCCGACTAGCGGGAGGTAACAATGAGCAGTTCTTC
j_gene: TRBJ2-7; d_gene: .; abundance: .; v_gene: TRBV21-1; CDR3aa: CASSYYEQYF; CDR3nt: TGTGCCAGCAGCTACTACGAGCAGTACTTC
j_gene: TRBJ2-7; d_gene: .; abundance: .; v_gene: TRBV2; CDR3aa: CASSDNYEQYF; CDR3nt: TGTGCCAGCAGTGACAACTACGAGCAGTACTTC
j_gene: TRBJ1-5; d_gene: TRBD1; abundance: .; v_gene: TRBV7-8; CDR3aa: CASSRQGAGNQPQHF; CDR3nt: TGTGCCAGCAGTCGTCAGGGGGCTGGGAATCAGCCCCAGCATTTT
j_gene: TRBJ2-1; d_gene: TRBD2; abundance: many; v_gene: TRBV5-1; CDR3aa: CASSLSSGSYNEQFF; CDR3nt: TGCGCCAGCAGCTTGTCTAGCGGGAGCTACAATGAGCAGTTCTTC
j_gene: TRBJ2-1; d_gene: TRBD2; abundance: .; v_gene: TRBV19; CDR3aa: CATRSGSSYNEQFF; CDR3nt: TGTGCCACCCGTAGCGGGAGCTCCTACAATGAGCAGTTCTTC
j_gene: TRBJ1-6; d_gene: .; abundance: .; v_gene: TRBV27; CDR3aa: CASSLLYREGSPLHF; CDR3nt: TGTGCCAGCAGTTTACTGTACAGGGAGGGATCACCCCTCCACTTT
j_gene: TRBJ2-1; d_gene: TRBD2; abundance: .; v_gene: TRBV5-1; CDR3aa: CASSSISSGTQRTYNEQFF; CDR3nt: TGCGCCAGCAGCTCAATTTCAAGCGGGACCCAAAGAACGTACAATGAGCAGTTCTTC
j_gene: TRBJ1-5; d_gene: .; abundance: .; v_gene: TRBV28; CDR3aa: CASSTGDTNQPQHF; CDR3nt: TGTGCCAGCAGCACCGGGGACACCAATCAGCCCCAGCATTTT
j_gene: TRBJ2-2; d_gene: TRBD2; abundance: .; v_gene: TRBV5-1; CDR3aa: CASSYGLAATGELFF; CDR3nt: TGCGCCAGCAGCTACGGACTAGCGGCCACCGGGGAGCTGTTTTTT
j_gene: TRBJ2-7; d_gene: TRBD2; abundance: once; v_gene: TRBV7-9; CDR3aa: CATGGTAREQYF; CDR3nt: TGTGCCACGGGAGGGACCGCTCGCGAGCAGTACTTC
j_gene: TRBJ2-1; d_gene: .; abundance: .; v_gene: TRBV14; CDR3aa: CASSQRDSLNEQFF; CDR3nt: TGTGCCAGCAGCCAAAGGGACTCCCTGAATGAGCAGTTCTTC
j_gene: TRBJ2-1; d_gene: .; abundance: .; v_gene: TRBV5-1; CDR3aa: CASSFLGYNEQFF; CDR3nt: TGCGCCAGCAGCTTTCTCGGTTACAATGAGCAGTTCTTC
j_gene: TRBJ2-7; d_gene: .; abundance: .; v_gene: TRBV29-1; CDR3aa: CSVENAYEQYF; CDR3nt: TGCAGCGTTGAAAATGCCTACGAGCAGTACTTC
j_gene: TRBJ2-1; d_gene: .; abundance: .; v_gene: TRBV10-3; CDR3aa: CAISGGTPSIRNEQFF; CDR3nt: TGTGCCATCAGTGGAGGGACTCCCAGCATCAGAAATGAGCAGTTCTTC
j_gene: TRBJ2-5; d_gene: .; abundance: .; v_gene: TRBV11-2; CDR3aa: CASTGTLKETQYF; CDR3nt: TGTGCCAGCACAGGGACGTTGAAAGAGACCCAGTACTTC
j_gene: TRBJ2-7; d_gene: .; abundance: .; v_gene: TRBV7-2; CDR3aa: CASSFAQTPSYEQYF; CDR3nt: TGTGCCAGCAGCTTTGCCCAAACGCCTTCCTACGAGCAGTACTTC
j_gene: TRBJ1-6; d_gene: .; abundance: .; v_gene: TRBV6-1; CDR3aa: CASREPHGGLLSYNSPLHF; CDR3nt: TGTGCCAGCAGGGAACCCCACGGGGGCCTACTCTCCTATAATTCACCCCTCCACTTT
j_gene: TRBJ2-7; d_gene: .; abundance: .; v_gene: TRBV10-2; CDR3aa: CASCRGDSYEQYF; CDR3nt: TGCGCCAGCTGCCGGGGCGACTCCTACGAGCAGTACTTC
j_gene: TRBJ2-1; d_gene: .; abundance: .; v_gene: TRBV18; CDR3aa: CASSPGQGEGHEQFF; CDR3nt: TGTGCCAGCTCACCAGGGCAGGGAGAAGGGCATGAGCAGTTCTTC
j_gene: TRBJ2-1; d_gene: .; abundance: .; v_gene: TRBV9; CDR3aa: CASSGVLRRDEQFF; CDR3nt: TGTGCCAGCAGCGGCGTCTTGCGTCGGGATGAGCAGTTCTTC
j_gene: TRBJ2-3; d_gene: .; abundance: .; v_gene: TRBV6-6; CDR3aa: CASSPRVSIDTDTQYF; CDR3nt: TGTGCCAGCAGTCCCCGTGTCAGTATCGACACAGATACGCAGTATTTT
j_gene: TRBJ2-7; d_gene: .; abundance: few; v_gene: TRBV6-1; CDR3aa: CASRRDGAYEQYF; CDR3nt: TGTGCCAGCAGGAGGGACGGGGCCTACGAGCAGTACTTC
j_gene: TRBJ1-1; d_gene: .; abundance: .; v_gene: TRBV5-1; CDR3aa: CASSWLQDTEAFF; CDR3nt: TGCGCCAGCAGCTGGCTACAGGACACTGAAGCTTTCTTT
j_gene: TRBJ2-1; d_gene: .; abundance: .; v_gene: TRBV27; CDR3aa: CASSLGSGKGEQFF; CDR3nt: TGTGCCAGCAGTTTGGGATCAGGGAAGGGTGAGCAGTTCTTC
j_gene: TRBJ2-3; d_gene: TRBD2; abundance: .; v_gene: TRBV28; CDR3aa: CASSLGRTSRIGQHADTQYF; CDR3nt: TGTGCCAGCAGTTTAGGAAGGACTAGCCGAATAGGACAGCACGCAGATACGCAGTATTTT
j_gene: TRBJ2-7; d_gene: TRBD2; abundance: .; v_gene: TRBV18; CDR3aa: CASSRASGGYEQYF; CDR3nt: TGTGCCAGCTCCCGGGCTAGCGGGGGCTACGAGCAGTACTTC
j_gene: TRBJ2-1; d_gene: TRBD2; abundance: .; v_gene: TRBV5-1; CDR3aa: CASSLALAGVNEQFF; CDR3nt: TGCGCCAGCAGCTTGGCGCTAGCGGGAGTAAATGAGCAGTTCTTC
j_gene: TRBJ2-7; d_gene: .; abundance: .; v_gene: TRBV11-2; CDR3aa: CASGNSGYEQYF; CDR3nt: TGTGCCAGCGGGAATTCAGGATACGAGCAGTACTTC
j_gene: TRBJ2-7; d_gene: TRBD1; abundance: .; v_gene: TRBV5-5; CDR3aa: CASSLAAGGASYEQYF; CDR3nt: TGTGCCAGCAGCTTGGCCGCAGGGGGCGCCTCCTACGAGCAGTACTTC
j_gene: TRBJ1-2; d_gene: .; abundance: .; v_gene: TRBV11-2; CDR3aa: CASSPVLSTNYGYTF; CDR3nt: TGTGCCAGCAGCCCCGTGCTTTCCACAAATTATGGCTACACCTTC
j_gene: TRBJ1-1; d_gene: .; abundance: .; v_gene: TRBV10-3; CDR3aa: CAISEGQASNTEAFF; CDR3nt: TGTGCCATCAGTGAGGGGCAGGCCTCGAACACTGAAGCTTTCTTT
j_gene: TRBJ2-7; d_gene: TRBD2; abundance: .; v_gene: TRBV5-4; CDR3aa: CASSTRGSGRALPYEQYF; CDR3nt: TGTGCCAGCAGCACCCGGGGAAGCGGGAGGGCCCTGCCTTACGAGCAGTACTTC
j_gene: TRBJ2-2; d_gene: TRBD2; abundance: .; v_gene: TRBV12-5; CDR3aa: CASGLFLSGRAGELFF; CDR3nt: TGTGCTAGTGGTTTGTTCCTCAGCGGGAGGGCCGGGGAGCTGTTTTTT
j_gene: TRBJ1-2; d_gene: .; abundance: .; v_gene: TRBV6-5; CDR3aa: CASSDSYGYTF; CDR3nt: TGTGCCAGCAGCGACAGTTATGGCTACACCTTC
j_gene: TRBJ2-7; d_gene: TRBD1; abundance: .; v_gene: TRBV28; CDR3aa: CASSLLDRDDEQYF; CDR3nt: TGTGCCAGCAGTTTATTGGACAGGGACGACGAGCAGTACTTC
j_gene: TRBJ2-7; d_gene: TRBD2; abundance: .; v_gene: TRBV10-3; CDR3aa: CAISEEAGGPKEQYF; CDR3nt: TGTGCCATCAGTGAAGAAGCGGGAGGGCCGAAAGAGCAGTACTTC
j_gene: TRBJ2-1; d_gene: TRBD1; abundance: .; v_gene: TRBV28; CDR3aa: CASSLWATGNNEQFF; CDR3nt: TGTGCCAGCAGTTTATGGGCGACAGGGAACAATGAGCAGTTCTTC
j_gene: TRBJ2-6; d_gene: .; abundance: once; v_gene: TRBV2; CDR3aa: CASRVVTGANVLTF; CDR3nt: TGTGCCAGCAGGGTGGTTACTGGGGCCAACGTCCTGACTTTC
j_gene: TRBJ1-2; d_gene: .; abundance: few; v_gene: TRBV27; CDR3aa: CASSLNPSQGVGYGYTF; CDR3nt: TGTGCCAGCAGTTTAAACCCATCCCAGGGAGTAGGCTATGGCTACACCTTC
j_gene: TRBJ1-1; d_gene: TRBD1; abundance: .; v_gene: TRBV5-1; CDR3aa: CASSPGTGGTEAFF; CDR3nt: TGCGCCAGCAGCCCAGGTACAGGGGGCACTGAAGCTTTCTTT
j_gene: TRBJ1-1; d_gene: .; abundance: .; v_gene: TRBV2; CDR3aa: CASSGEGENTEAFF; CDR3nt: TGTGCCAGCAGTGGTGAGGGGGAGAACACTGAAGCTTTCTTT
j_gene: TRBJ1-1; d_gene: TRBD1; abundance: .; v_gene: TRBV28; CDR3aa: CASSSHPGQGAAEAFF; CDR3nt: TGTGCCAGCAGTTCACATCCGGGACAGGGGGCCGCTGAAGCTTTCTTT
j_gene: TRBJ1-5; d_gene: .; abundance: .; v_gene: TRBV18; CDR3aa: CASSPSAGGGNQPQHF; CDR3nt: TGTGCCAGCTCACCATCGGCCGGGGGCGGCAATCAGCCCCAGCATTTT
j_gene: TRBJ2-7; d_gene: .; abundance: .; v_gene: TRBV6-1; CDR3aa: CASSVGWGISYEQYF; CDR3nt: TGTGCCAGCAGTGTAGGTTGGGGAATCTCCTACGAGCAGTACTTC
j_gene: TRBJ1-2; d_gene: .; abundance: few; v_gene: TRBV28; CDR3aa: CASTLLGAYGYTF; CDR3nt: TGTGCCAGCACCCTTCTTGGGGCCTATGGCTACACCTTC
j_gene: TRBJ2-7; d_gene: .; abundance: .; v_gene: TRBV7-9; CDR3aa: CASSLSTGKAPSTYEQYF; CDR3nt: TGTGCCAGCAGCTTAAGTACAGGGAAGGCCCCCTCAACCTACGAGCAGTACTTC
j_gene: TRBJ1-5; d_gene: TRBD1; abundance: .; v_gene: TRBV19; CDR3aa: CASKAGTENQPQHF; CDR3nt: TGTGCCAGTAAAGCCGGGACAGAAAATCAGCCCCAGCATTTT